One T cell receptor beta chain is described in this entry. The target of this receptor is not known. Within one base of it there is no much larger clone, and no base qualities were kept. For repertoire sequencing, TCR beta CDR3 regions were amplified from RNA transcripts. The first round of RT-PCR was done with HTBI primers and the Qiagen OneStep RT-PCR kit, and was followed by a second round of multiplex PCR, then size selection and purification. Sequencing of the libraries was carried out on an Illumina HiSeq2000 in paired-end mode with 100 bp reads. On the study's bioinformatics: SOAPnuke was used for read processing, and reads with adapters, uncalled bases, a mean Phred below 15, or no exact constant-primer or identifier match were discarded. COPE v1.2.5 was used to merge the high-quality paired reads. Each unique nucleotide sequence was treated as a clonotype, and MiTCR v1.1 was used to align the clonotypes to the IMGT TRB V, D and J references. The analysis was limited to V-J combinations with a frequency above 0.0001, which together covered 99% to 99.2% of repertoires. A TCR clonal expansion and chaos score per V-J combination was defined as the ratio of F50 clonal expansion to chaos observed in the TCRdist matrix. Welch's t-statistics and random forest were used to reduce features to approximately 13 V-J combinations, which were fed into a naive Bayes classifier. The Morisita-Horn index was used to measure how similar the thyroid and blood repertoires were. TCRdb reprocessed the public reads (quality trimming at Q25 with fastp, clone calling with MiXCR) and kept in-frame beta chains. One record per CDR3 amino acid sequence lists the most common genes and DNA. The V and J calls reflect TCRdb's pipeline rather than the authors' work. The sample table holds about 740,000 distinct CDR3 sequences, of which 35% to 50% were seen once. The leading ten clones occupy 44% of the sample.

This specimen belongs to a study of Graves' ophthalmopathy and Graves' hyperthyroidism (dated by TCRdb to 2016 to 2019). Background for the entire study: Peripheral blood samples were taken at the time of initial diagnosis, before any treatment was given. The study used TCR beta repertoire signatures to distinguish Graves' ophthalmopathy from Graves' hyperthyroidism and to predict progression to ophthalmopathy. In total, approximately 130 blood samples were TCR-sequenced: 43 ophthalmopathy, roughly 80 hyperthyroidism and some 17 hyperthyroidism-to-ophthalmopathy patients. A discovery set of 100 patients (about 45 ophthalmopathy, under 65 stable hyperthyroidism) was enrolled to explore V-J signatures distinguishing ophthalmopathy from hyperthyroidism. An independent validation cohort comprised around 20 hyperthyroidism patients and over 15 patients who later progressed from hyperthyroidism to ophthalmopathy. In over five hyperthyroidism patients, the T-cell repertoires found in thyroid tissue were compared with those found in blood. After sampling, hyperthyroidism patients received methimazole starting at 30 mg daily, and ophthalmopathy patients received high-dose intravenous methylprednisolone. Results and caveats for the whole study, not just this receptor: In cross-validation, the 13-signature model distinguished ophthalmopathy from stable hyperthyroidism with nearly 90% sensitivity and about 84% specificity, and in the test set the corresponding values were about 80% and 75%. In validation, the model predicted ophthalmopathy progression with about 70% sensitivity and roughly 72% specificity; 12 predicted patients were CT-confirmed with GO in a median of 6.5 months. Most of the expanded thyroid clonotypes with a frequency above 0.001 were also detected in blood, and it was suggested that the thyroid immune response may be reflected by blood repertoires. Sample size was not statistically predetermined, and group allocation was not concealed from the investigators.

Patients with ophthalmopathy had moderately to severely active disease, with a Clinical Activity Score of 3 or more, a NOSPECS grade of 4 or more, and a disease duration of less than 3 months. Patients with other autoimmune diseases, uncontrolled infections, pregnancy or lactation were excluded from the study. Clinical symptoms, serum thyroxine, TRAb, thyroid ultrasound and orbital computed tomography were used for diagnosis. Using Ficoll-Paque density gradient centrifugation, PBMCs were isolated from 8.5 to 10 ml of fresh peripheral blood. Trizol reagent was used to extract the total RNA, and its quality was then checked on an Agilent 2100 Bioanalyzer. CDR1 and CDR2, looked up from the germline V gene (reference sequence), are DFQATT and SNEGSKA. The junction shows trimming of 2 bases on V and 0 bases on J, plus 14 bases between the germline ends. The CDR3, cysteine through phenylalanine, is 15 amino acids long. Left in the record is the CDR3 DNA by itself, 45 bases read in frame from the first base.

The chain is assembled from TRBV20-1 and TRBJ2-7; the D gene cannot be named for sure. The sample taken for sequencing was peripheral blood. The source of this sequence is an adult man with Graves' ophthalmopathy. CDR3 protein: CSARNPRLSSYEQYF. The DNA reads TGCAGTGCTAGAAATCCGAGGCTAAGCTCCTACGAGCAGTACTTC.